One sample yielded the 19 T cell receptor beta chains listed below, sequenced in a study of cytomegalovirus exposure and HLA in healthy donors. Primers: 60 Vbeta forward and 13 Jbeta reverse. TCRdb's table, derived via immunoSEQ multiplex PCR, lists solely in-frame clones and lacks some. The sample includes approximately 130,000 clones, 80% of them seen just once. The sequenced material came from PBMCs. The source of these receptors is a woman in her thirties or forties in good health and CMV-seronegative.

This clone was counted between two and nine times. The chain carries TRBV7-9 and TRBJ1-2; 8 nucleotides align to TRBD1. The germline V gene encodes CDR1 SEHNR and CDR2 FQNEAQ (reference sequence). There are 12 residues in the CDR3. The junction had 4 bases not matched to a gene; V was cut back by 5 bases and J by 8 bases. The CDR3 nucleotides are TGTGCCAGCAGCCCACAGGGGGACGGCTACACCTTC. It specifies CASSPQGDGYTF.

This clone was seen once. V usage is TRBV27 and J usage is TRBJ1-1; D is unclear. There are 15 residues in the CDR3. Germline V lookup: CDR1 MNHEY, CDR2 SMNVEV (reference sequence). Trimming pared 1 base from V and 4 bases from J, leaving 13 bases between. The CDR3 region has the DNA TGTGCCAGCAGTTTATACGTAGGCACGGGCACTGAAGCTTTCTTT. As protein: CASSLYVGTGTEAFF.

V gene TRBV14 combines with J gene TRBJ1-1; the match to TRBD1 covers 11 bases. CDR3 size: 20 residues. V lost 9 bases to trimming and J lost 7 bases; unmatched junction nucleotides: 28. In germline, CDR1 is SGHDN, CDR2 FVKESK. The CDR3 sequence: CARANNAAAGQGAIRGEAFF. The CDR3 DNA follows: TGTGCCAGGGCGAATAACGCTGCCGCCGGACAGGGGGCGATTCGGGGTGAAGCTTTCTTT.

The chain links TRBV4-3 to TRBJ1-4; no definite D call. Trimming cost V 1 base and J 3 bases, with 9 bases left between them. CDR1 and CDR2 (germline): LGHNA, YSLEER. CDR3 length: 15 residues. CDR3 loop: CASSQVAASNEKLFF. DNA for the CDR3: TGCGCCAGCAGCCAAGTTGCAGCGTCTAATGAAAAACTGTTTTTT.

This clone was detected once. The gene calls are TRBV9 and TRBJ2-1, with D unclear. The CDR3 loop spans 15 amino acids. CDR1 is SGDLS, CDR2 YYNGEE, per germline. V was clipped by 5 bases and J by 4 bases, with 16 bases between them. The CDR3 sequence is CASSALLLEYNEQFF. The CDR3 DNA is TGTGCCAGCAGTGCCCTCCTTCTAGAATACAATGAGCAGTTCTTC. The full variable domain, with the rest looked up from reference TRBV9 and TRBJ2-1, is DSGVTQTPKHLITATGQRVTLRCSPRSGDLSVYWYQQSLDQGLQFLIQYYNGEERAKGNILERFSAQQFPDLHSELNLSSLELGDSALYFCASSALLLEYNEQFFGPGTRLTVL.

There are a few counts of this clone. The V call is TRBV29-1, the J call TRBJ2-4; TRBD2 is a possible D gene (6 bases). V gave up 5 bases and J gave up 0 bases, with 11 bases separating them. Germline CDR1 is SQVTM and CDR2 is ANQGSEA. The CDR3 runs 14 residues. CDR3 loop: CSVSAGLAKNIQYF. The CDR3 DNA reads TGCAGCGTTTCGGCGGGGCTAGCCAAAAACATTCAGTACTTC.

This sequence joins TRBV11-2 and TRBJ2-7, with TRBD1 matching over 8 bases. This CDR3 has 12 amino acids. With 4 bases clipped from V and 5 bases from J, the junction kept 1 base outside the gene matches. Germline CDR1 and CDR2: SGHAT and FQNNGV. The CDR3 reads CASSWTGNEQYF. The CDR3 coding sequence is TGTGCCAGCAGCTGGACAGGGAACGAGCAGTACTTC.

The chain joins TRBV2 to TRBJ2-5, with 7 bases matching TRBD2. The CDR3 is 12 residues long. Germline V gene lookup returns CDR1 SNHLY and CDR2 FYNNEI. The V segment lost 2 bases and the J segment 7 bases; nucleotides outside the gene matches: 1. DNA of the CDR3: TGTGCCAGCAGTGAATGGGGGGGGACCCAGTACTTC. Amino acid sequence: CASSEWGGTQYF.

This clone was detected ten times or more. The rearrangement uses TRBV6-5 and TRBJ1-2; 8 nucleotides line up with TRBD1. Germline assignment: CDR1 MNHEY and CDR2 SVGAGI. V was clipped by 1 base and J by 5 bases; unmatched bases: 0. The CDR3 runs to 13 residues. This chain's CDR3 is CASSYWTGYGYTF. The DNA for the CDR3 is TGTGCCAGCAGTTACTGGACAGGGTATGGCTACACCTTC.

This chain joins TRBV5-5 and TRBJ2-5, with 11 bases lining up with TRBD1. The junction had 1 base not matched to a gene; V was cut back by 5 bases and J by 1 base. The CDR3 loop spans 14 amino acids. Germline values: CDR1 SGHKS, CDR2 YYEKEE (reference sequence). CDR3 nucleotide sequence: TGTGCCAGCAGTGGGACAGGGGGCCAAGAGACCCAGTACTTC. Translating gives CASSGTGGQETQYF.

The chain uses TRBV5-8 and TRBJ2-1, with D tentatively TRBD1 (5 bases). The V gene's germline CDR1 is SGHTS and CDR2 YDEGEE. The CDR3 covers 15 residues. With 0 bases removed from V and 5 bases from J, the gap between germline ends came to 12 bases. Written as DNA, the CDR3 is TGTGCCAGCAGCTTGGGGCAGGGTTCCCACAATGAGCAGTTCTTC. Residues: CASSLGQGSHNEQFF. The full variable domain, in which reference TRBV5-8 and TRBJ2-1 provide the parts outside the CDR3, is EAGVTQSPTHLIKTRGQQATLRCSPISGHTSVYWYQQALGLGLQFLLWYDEGEERNRGNFPPRFSGRQFPNYSSELNVNALELEDSALYLCASSLGQGSHNEQFFGPGTRLTVL.

J is TRBJ2-7 and V is TRBV2; D unresolved. This CDR3 has 11 amino acids. Germline lookup yields CDR1 SNHLY and CDR2 FYNNEI. V shed 8 bases and J shed 0 bases, with 5 bases lying between them. In nucleotides, the CDR3 is TGTGCCAGCGGCAACTCCTACGAGCAGTACTTC. It codes for CASGNSYEQYF.

V gene TRBV6-5 combines with J gene TRBJ1-3; D not resolved. Trimming stripped 0 bases from V and 0 bases from J, with 9 bases between. The CDR3 totals 16 residues. Looked up from germline, CDR1 is MNHEY and CDR2 is SVGAGI. The DNA for the CDR3 is TGTGCCAGCAGTTACTCGACTATAATCTCTGGAAACACCATATATTTT. As protein: CASSYSTIISGNTIYF.

This clone was counted only a few times. V and J are TRBV19 and TRBJ1-4; D not resolved. The germline gives CDR1 LNHDA, CDR2 SQIVND (reference sequence). There are 13 residues in the CDR3. V lost 2 bases to trimming and J lost 8 bases, with 9 bases between them. DNA for the CDR3: TGTGCCAGTAGTATATCCGCGGGGGAAAAACTGTTTTTT. Its translation: CASSISAGEKLFF.

The gene calls are TRBV14 and TRBJ2-7; 8 positions match TRBD1. The CDR3 covers 16 residues. Germline V gene sequence: CDR1 SGHDN, CDR2 FVKESK. J was trimmed by 2 bases and V by 5 bases; bases with no gene match: 11. The CDR3 protein is CASSAIRDRSTYEQYF. The DNA of the CDR3 is TGTGCCAGCAGCGCGATCCGGGACAGGAGTACCTACGAGCAGTACTTC.

The V and J genes are TRBV5-1 and TRBJ2-5, with 9 bases lining up with TRBD1. The CDR3 contains 13 residues. CDR1 and CDR2 (germline): SGHRS, YFSETQ. Trimming cost V 4 bases and J 3 bases; bases outside gene matches: 1. The CDR3 nucleotides are TGCGCCAGCAGCGGGACAGGGAAAGAGACCCAGTACTTC. It is translated as CASSGTGKETQYF.

The chain combines TRBV7-9 with TRBJ1-5; the D gene is possibly TRBD1 (5 bases). This CDR3 is 15 amino acids long. With 4 bases removed from V and 5 bases from J, the gap between germline ends came to 15 bases. The germline V gene encodes CDR1 SEHNR and CDR2 FQNEAQ (reference sequence). CDR3 residues: CASSSGAGLDQPQHF. CDR3 nucleotide sequence: TGTGCCAGCAGCTCCGGGGCGGGGTTGGATCAGCCCCAGCATTTT. Using reference TRBV7-9 and TRBJ1-5 for the parts outside the CDR3, the full variable domain is DTGVSQNPRHKITKRGQNVTFRCDPISEHNRLYWYRQTLGQGPEFLTYFQNEAQLEKSRLLSDRFSAERPKGSFSTLEIQRTEQGDSAMYLCASSSGAGLDQPQHFGDGTRLSIL.

The V gene is TRBV13, the J gene TRBJ1-1; D not resolved. Germline lookup yields CDR1 PRHDT and CDR2 FYEKMQ (reference sequence). The CDR3 extends over 12 amino acids. V lost 6 bases and J lost 4, with 9 bases in between. CDR3 amino acids: CASSLSGTEAFF. CDR3 coding DNA: TGTGCCAGCAGTCTTTCGGGCACTGAAGCTTTCTTT.

This rearrangement joins TRBV2 to TRBJ1-5, with D unresolved. The ends were cut back, 6 bases at V and 4 bases at J, with 13 bases in the middle. The CDR3 contains 14 residues. CDR1 is SNHLY and CDR2 is FYNNEI in the germline V gene. The CDR3 DNA reads as TGTGCCAGCAGGGTTGGTGGGCCTAATCAGCCCCAGCATTTT. It encodes CASRVGGPNQPQHF.